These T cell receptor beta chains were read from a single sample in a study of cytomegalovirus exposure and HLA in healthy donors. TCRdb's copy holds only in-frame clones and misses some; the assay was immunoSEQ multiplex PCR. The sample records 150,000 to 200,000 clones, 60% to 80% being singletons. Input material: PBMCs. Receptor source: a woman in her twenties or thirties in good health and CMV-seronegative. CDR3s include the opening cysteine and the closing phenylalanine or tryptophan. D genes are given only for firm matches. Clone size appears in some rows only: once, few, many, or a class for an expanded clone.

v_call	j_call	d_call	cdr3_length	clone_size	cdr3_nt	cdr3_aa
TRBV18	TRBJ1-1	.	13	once	TGTGCCAGCTCTCGACCGCAGGGGCCAGAAGCTTTCTTT	CASSRPQGPEAFF
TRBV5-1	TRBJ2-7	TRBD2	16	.	TGCGCCAGCAGCTTGGTTAGCGGGGTCAGCTCCTACGAGCAGTACTTC	CASSLVSGVSSYEQYF
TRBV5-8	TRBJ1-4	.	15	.	TGTGCCAGCAGCTTGGGCGGGCGGGGATATGAAAAACTGTTTTTT	CASSLGGRGYEKLFF
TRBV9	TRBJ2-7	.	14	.	TGTGCCAGCAGCCCGGAAGGGGAGGCTTACGAGCAGTACTTC	CASSPEGEAYEQYF
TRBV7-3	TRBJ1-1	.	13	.	TGTGCCAGCAGCCCCCTGGGCGACACTGAAGCTTTCTTT	CASSPLGDTEAFF
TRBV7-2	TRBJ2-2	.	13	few	TGTGCCAGCAGCTTAGGGAGGCAGAGTAGATTGTTTTTT	CASSLGRQSRLFF
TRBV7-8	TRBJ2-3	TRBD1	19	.	TGTGCCAGCAGCTTTGGGGTCTTGGGCCGGGACAGGGGTTCCGATACGCAGTATTTT	CASSFGVLGRDRGSDTQYF
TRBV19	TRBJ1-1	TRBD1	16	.	TGTGCCAGTAGTACTGACAGGGGAGAGGGGAACACTGAAGCTTTCTTT	CASSTDRGEGNTEAFF
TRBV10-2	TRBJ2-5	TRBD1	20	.	TGCGCCAGCATAGCGGGGACCAACATTGTGGGGACAGGGGGCCCCCAGACCCAGTACTTC	CASIAGTNIVGTGGPQTQYF
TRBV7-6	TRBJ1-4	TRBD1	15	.	TGTGCCAGCAGCCCCCAGGACAGGGGTGGGGAAAAACTGTTTTTT	CASSPQDRGGEKLFF
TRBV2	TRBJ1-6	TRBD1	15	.	TGTGCCAGCAGCCGGACAGGGAATTATAATTCACCCCTCCACTTT	CASSRTGNYNSPLHF
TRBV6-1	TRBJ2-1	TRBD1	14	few	TGTGCCAGGCCCCGGGACAGGGCATACAATGAGCAGTTCTTC	CARPRDRAYNEQFF
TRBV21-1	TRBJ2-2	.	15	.	TGTGCCAGCAGCATAAGACATTCGAACACCGGGGAGCTGTTTTTT	CASSIRHSNTGELFF
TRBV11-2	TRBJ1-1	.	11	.	TGTGCCAGCAGCTTAGTCGCTGAAGCTTTCTTT	CASSLVAEAFF
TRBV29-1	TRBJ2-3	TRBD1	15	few	TGCAGCACCGCCGGGACAGGGGGACCCACAGATACGCAGTATTTT	CSTAGTGGPTDTQYF
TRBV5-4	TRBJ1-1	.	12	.	TGTGCCAGCAGCCCGACAGGCTCTGAAGCTTTCTTT	CASSPTGSEAFF
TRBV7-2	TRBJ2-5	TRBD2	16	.	TGTGCCAGCAGCTTAGCTAGCGGGGGGGGGCAAGAGACCCAGTACTTC	CASSLASGGGQETQYF
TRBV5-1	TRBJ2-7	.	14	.	TGCGCCAGCAGCTTGGCGGAGGGGAGCTACGAGCAGTACTTC	CASSLAEGSYEQYF
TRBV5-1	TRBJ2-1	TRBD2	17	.	TGCGCCAGCAGCCTCACTAGCGGGGGGACCTCCTACAATGAGCAGTTCTTC	CASSLTSGGTSYNEQFF
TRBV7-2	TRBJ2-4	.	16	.	TGTGCCAGCAGCTTAAGGTTGGGGGCTCCCAAAAACATTCAGTACTTC	CASSLRLGAPKNIQYF
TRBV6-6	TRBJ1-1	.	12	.	TGTGCCAGCAGCCTGAGGGACACTGAAGCTTTCTTT	CASSLRDTEAFF
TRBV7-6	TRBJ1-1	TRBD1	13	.	TGTGCCAGCAGCCCCGAACAGGGGGATGAAGCTTTCTTT	CASSPEQGDEAFF
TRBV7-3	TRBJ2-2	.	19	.	TGTGCCAGCAGCTTAATGGGGGGGAGACAGGGGCCAAACACCGGGGAGCTGTTTTTT	CASSLMGGRQGPNTGELFF
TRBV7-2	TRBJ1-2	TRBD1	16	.	TGTGCCAGCAGCTTCCCTCCCAGGGGGCGCGGCTATGGCTACACCTTC	CASSFPPRGRGYGYTF
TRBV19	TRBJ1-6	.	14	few	TGTGCCACCTTCCCGGGGGTCCCAAATTCACCCCTCCACTTT	CATFPGVPNSPLHF
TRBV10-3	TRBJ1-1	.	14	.	TGTGCCACCCGATCCGCGGCTTCGAACACTGAAGCTTTCTTT	CATRSAASNTEAFF
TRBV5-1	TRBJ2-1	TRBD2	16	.	TGCGCCAGCAGCTTGGGGCTAGCGGGGGGCGGTAGTGAGCAGTTCTTC	CASSLGLAGGGSEQFF
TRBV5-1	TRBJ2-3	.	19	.	TGCGCCAGCAGCTTGACCAGTTCTCGGACCAGGGGAAGCACAGATACGCAGTATTTT	CASSLTSSRTRGSTDTQYF